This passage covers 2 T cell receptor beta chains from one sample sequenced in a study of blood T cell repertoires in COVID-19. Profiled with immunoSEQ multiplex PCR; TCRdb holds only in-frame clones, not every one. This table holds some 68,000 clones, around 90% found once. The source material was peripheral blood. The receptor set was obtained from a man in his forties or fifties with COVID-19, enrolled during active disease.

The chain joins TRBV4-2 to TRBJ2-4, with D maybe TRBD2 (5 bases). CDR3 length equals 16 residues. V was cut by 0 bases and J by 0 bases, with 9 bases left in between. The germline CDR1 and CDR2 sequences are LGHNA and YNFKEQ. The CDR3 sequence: CASSQERAGAKNIQYF. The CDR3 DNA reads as TGTGCCAGCAGCCAAGAAAGGGCGGGAGCCAAAAACATTCAGTACTTC.

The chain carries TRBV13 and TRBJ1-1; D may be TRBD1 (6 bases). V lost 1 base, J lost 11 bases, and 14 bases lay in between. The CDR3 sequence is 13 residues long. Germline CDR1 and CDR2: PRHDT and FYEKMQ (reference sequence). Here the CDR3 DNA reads TGTGCCAGCAGCTTAGAATCAGGGGCTCTTGCTTTCTTT. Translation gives CASSLESGALAFF.